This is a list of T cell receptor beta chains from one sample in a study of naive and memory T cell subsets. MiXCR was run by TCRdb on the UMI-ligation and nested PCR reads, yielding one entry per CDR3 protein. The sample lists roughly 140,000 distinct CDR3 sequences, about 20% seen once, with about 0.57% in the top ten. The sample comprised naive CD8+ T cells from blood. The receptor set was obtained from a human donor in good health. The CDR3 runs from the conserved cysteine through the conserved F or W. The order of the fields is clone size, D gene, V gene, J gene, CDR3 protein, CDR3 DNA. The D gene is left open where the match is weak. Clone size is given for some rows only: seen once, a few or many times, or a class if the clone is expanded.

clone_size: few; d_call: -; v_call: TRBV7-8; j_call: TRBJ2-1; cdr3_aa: CASSLEFFGSYNEQFF; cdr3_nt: TGTGCCAGCAGCTTAGAATTTTTCGGCTCCTACAATGAGCAGTTCTTC
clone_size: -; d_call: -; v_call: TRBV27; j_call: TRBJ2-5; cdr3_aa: CASSLSMETQYF; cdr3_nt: TGTGCCAGCAGTTTATCGATGGAGACCCAGTACTTC
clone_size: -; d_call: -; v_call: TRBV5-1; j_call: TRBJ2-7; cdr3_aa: CASSPLTGTPVYEQYF; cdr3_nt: TGCGCCAGCAGCCCACTTACCGGGACCCCGGTCTACGAGCAGTACTTC
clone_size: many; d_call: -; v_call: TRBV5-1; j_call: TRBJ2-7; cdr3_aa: CASSLFPPGETYEQYF; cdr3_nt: TGCGCCAGCAGCTTGTTCCCCCCGGGCGAAACCTACGAGCAGTACTTC
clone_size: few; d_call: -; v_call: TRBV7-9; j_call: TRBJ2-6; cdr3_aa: CASGESGANVLTF; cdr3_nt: TGTGCCAGCGGAGAATCTGGGGCCAACGTCCTGACTTTC
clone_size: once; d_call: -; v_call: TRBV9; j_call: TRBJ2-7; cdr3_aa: CASSGFGGDSYEQYF; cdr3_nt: TGTGCCAGCAGCGGATTCGGGGGCGACTCCTACGAGCAGTACTTC
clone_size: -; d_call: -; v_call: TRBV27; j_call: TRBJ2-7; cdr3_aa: CASSRTSSYEQYF; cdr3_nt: TGTGCCAGCAGCCGAACGAGCTCCTACGAGCAGTACTTC
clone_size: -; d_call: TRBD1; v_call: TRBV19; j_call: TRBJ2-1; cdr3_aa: CASSNRGNTYNEQFF; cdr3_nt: TGTGCCAGTAGTAACAGGGGGAATACTTACAATGAGCAGTTCTTC
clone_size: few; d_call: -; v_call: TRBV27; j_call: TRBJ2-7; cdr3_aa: CASSSRQGGTPSYEQYF; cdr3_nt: TGTGCCAGCAGTTCCCGACAGGGAGGCACCCCGTCCTACGAGCAGTACTTC
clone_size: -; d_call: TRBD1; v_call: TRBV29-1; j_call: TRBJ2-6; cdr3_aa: CSVQDSDRPSGANVLTF; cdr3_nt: TGCAGCGTCCAGGACTCGGACAGGCCCTCTGGGGCCAACGTCCTGACTTTC
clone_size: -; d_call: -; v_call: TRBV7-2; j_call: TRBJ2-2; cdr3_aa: CASSPLQVAKTGELFF; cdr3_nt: TGTGCCAGCAGCCCTCTCCAGGTGGCGAAAACCGGGGAGCTGTTTTTT
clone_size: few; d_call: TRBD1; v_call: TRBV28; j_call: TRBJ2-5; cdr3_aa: CASRRQGARETQYF; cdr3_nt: TGTGCCAGCAGAAGACAGGGGGCAAGGGAGACCCAGTACTTC
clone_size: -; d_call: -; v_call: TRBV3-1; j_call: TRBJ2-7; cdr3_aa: CASSQGPYEQYF; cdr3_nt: TGTGCCAGCAGCCAGGGCCCCTACGAGCAGTACTTC
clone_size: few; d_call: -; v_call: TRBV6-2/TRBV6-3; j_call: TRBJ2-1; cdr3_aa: CASSSLSGTSYNEQFF; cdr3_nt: TGTGCCAGCAGTAGCTTATCCGGGACCTCCTACAATGAGCAGTTCTTC
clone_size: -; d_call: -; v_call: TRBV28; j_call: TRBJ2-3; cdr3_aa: CASSLTGNTDTQYF; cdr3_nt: TGTGCCAGCAGTTTAACGGGAAACACAGATACGCAGTATTTT
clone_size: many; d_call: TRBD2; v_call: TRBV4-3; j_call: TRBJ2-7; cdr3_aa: CASSPWTSSYEQYF; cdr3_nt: TGCGCCAGCAGCCCTTGGACTAGCTCCTACGAGCAGTACTTC
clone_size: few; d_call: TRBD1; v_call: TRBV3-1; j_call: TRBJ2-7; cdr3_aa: CASSPPTTGASGLDYEQYF; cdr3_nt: TGTGCCAGCAGCCCACCAACGACAGGGGCCTCGGGACTTGACTACGAGCAGTACTTC
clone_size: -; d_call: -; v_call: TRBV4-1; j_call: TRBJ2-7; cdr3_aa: CASSQDSTVSYEQYF; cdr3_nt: TGCGCCAGCAGCCAAGATTCGACGGTCTCCTACGAGCAGTACTTC
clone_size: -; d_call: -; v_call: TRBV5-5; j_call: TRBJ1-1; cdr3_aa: CASSPWGAAEAFF; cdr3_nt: TGTGCCAGCAGCCCTTGGGGGGCGGCTGAAGCTTTCTTT
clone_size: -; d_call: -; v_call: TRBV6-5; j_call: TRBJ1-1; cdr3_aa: CASSFTGFYTEAFF; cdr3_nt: TGTGCCAGCAGTTTTACAGGGTTTTACACTGAAGCTTTCTTT
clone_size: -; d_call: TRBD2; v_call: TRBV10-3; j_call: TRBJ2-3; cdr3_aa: CATTGTSRPGGSDTQYF; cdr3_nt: TGTGCCACAACCGGGACTAGCCGCCCCGGGGGGTCAGATACGCAGTATTTT
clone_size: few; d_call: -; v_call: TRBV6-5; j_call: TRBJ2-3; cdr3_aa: CASSYSSGTDTQYF; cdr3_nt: TGTGCCAGCAGTTACTCTTCGGGCACAGATACGCAGTATTTT
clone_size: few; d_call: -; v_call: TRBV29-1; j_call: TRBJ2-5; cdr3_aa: CSVVPQYWRDRQETQYF; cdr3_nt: TGCAGCGTTGTCCCCCAGTACTGGCGGGACAGACAAGAGACCCAGTACTTC
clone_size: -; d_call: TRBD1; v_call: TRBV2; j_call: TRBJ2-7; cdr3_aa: CASSEGDRVAYEQYF; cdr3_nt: TGTGCCAGCAGTGAAGGAGACAGGGTGGCCTACGAGCAGTACTTC
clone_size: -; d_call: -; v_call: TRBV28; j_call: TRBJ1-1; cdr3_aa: CASSFGAGRMNTEAFF; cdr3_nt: TGTGCCAGCAGTTTCGGGGCAGGACGCATGAACACTGAAGCTTTCTTT
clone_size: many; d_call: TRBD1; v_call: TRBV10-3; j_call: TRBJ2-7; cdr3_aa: CAIRRDSSYEQYF; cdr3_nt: TGTGCCATCAGGAGGGACAGCTCCTACGAGCAGTACTTC
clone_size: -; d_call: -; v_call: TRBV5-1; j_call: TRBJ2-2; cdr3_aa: CASSGDTGELFF; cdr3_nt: TGCGCCAGCAGCGGAGACACCGGGGAGCTGTTTTTT
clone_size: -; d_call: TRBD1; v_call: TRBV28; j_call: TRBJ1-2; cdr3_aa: CASRTGQYYGYTF; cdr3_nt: TGTGCCAGCCGGACAGGGCAATACTATGGCTACACCTTC
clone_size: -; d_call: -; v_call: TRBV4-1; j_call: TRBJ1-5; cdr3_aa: CASSQLNGVQPQHF; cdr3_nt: TGCGCCAGCAGCCAACTCAACGGGGTTCAGCCCCAGCATTTT
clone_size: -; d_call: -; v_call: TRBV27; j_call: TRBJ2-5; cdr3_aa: CASSFGPSETQYF; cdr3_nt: TGTGCCAGCAGTTTTGGCCCCTCCGAGACCCAGTACTTC
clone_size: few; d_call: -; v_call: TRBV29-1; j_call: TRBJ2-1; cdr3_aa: CSVDLSVGTNEQFF; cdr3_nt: TGCAGCGTTGATCTTAGCGTGGGCACCAATGAGCAGTTCTTC
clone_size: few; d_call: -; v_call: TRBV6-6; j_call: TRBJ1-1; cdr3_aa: CATGNYRNTEAFF; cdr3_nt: TGTGCCACCGGAAATTACAGGAACACTGAAGCTTTCTTT
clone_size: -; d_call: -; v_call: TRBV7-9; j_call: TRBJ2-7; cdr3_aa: CASSYSPEQYF; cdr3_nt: TGTGCCAGCAGCTACTCCCCCGAGCAGTACTTC
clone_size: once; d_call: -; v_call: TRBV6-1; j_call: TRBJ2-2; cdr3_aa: CATEFLDGGELFF; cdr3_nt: TGTGCCACCGAATTCCTTGACGGCGGGGAGCTGTTTTTT
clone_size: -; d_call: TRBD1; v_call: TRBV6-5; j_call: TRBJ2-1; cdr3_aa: CASSRDRDRGEQFF; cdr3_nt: TGTGCCAGCAGCCGGGACAGGGATCGTGGTGAGCAGTTCTTC
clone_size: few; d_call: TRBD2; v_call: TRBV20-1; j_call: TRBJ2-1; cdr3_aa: CSARNGLAGGWEQFF; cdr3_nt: TGCAGTGCTAGGAATGGCCTAGCGGGAGGCTGGGAGCAGTTCTTC
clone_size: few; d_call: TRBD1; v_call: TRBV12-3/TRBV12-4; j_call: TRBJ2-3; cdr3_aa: CASSLKGPDRAYTQYF; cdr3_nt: TGTGCCAGCAGTTTAAAAGGCCCGGACAGGGCGTATACGCAGTATTTT
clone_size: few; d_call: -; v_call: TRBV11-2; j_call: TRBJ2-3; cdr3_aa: CASSLARSGRNADTQYF; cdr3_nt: TGTGCCAGCAGCTTAGCGCGCTCCGGGAGAAACGCAGATACGCAGTATTTT
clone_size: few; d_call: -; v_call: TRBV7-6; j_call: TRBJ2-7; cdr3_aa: CASSSGQYEQYF; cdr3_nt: TGTGCCAGCAGCTCCGGACAGTACGAGCAGTACTTC
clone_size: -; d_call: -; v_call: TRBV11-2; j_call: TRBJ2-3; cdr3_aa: CASSLDPGTDTQYF; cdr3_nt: TGTGCCAGCAGCTTAGACCCGGGAACAGATACGCAGTATTTT
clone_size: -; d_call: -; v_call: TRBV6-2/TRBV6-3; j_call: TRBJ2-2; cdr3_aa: CASSSRGPLESSGELFF; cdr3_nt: TGTGCCAGCAGTTCTCGGGGGCCTCTCGAATCATCCGGGGAGCTGTTTTTT
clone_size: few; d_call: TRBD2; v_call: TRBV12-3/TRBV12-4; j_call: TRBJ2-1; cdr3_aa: CASSLVGEGPYNEQFF; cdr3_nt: TGTGCCAGCAGTTTAGTTGGGGAGGGGCCTTACAATGAGCAGTTCTTC
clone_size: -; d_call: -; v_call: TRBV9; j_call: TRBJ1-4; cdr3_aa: CASSPWGQGEKLFF; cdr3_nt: TGTGCCAGCAGCCCATGGGGGCAAGGTGAAAAACTGTTTTTT
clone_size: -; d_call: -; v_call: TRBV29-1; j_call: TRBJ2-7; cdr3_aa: CSVAGPRIYEQYF; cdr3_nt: TGCAGCGTTGCGGGGCCACGGATCTACGAGCAGTACTTC
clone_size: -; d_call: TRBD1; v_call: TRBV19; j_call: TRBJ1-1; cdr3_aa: CASSTRDRGFEAFF; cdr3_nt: TGTGCCAGTAGTACCCGGGACAGGGGTTTTGAAGCTTTCTTT
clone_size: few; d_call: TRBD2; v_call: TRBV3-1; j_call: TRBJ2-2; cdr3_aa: CASSQDPPGGGTGELFF; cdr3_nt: TGTGCCAGCAGCCAAGATCCCCCGGGAGGCGGCACCGGGGAGCTGTTTTTT
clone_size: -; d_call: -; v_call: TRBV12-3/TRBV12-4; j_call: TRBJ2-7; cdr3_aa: CASSLEQGLQYF; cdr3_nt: TGTGCCAGCAGTTTAGAACAGGGATTGCAGTACTTC
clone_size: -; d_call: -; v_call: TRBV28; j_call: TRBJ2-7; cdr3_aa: CASSPPSDFYEQYF; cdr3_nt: TGTGCCAGCAGCCCACCCTCGGACTTCTACGAGCAGTACTTC
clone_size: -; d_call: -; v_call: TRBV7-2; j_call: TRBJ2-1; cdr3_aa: CASSRDGNSYNEQFF; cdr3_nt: TGTGCCAGCAGCCGGGACGGGAACTCCTACAATGAGCAGTTCTTC
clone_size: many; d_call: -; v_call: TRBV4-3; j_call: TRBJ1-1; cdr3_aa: CASSQDHLQAFF; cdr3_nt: TGCGCCAGCAGCCAAGACCATCTTCAAGCTTTCTTT
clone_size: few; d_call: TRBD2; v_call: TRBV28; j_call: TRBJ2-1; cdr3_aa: CASSRPSGTLFF; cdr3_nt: TGTGCCAGCAGTCGTCCTAGCGGAACTTTGTTCTTC
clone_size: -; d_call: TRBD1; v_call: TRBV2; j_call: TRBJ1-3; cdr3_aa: CASSTGGDPGNTIYF; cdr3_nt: TGTGCCAGCAGCACAGGGGGAGATCCTGGAAACACCATATATTTT
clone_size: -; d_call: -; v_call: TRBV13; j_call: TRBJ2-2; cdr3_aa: CASSSSANTGELFF; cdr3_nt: TGTGCCAGCAGTTCCAGCGCGAACACCGGGGAGCTGTTTTTT
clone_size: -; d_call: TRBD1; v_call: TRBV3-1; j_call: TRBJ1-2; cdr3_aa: CASSQDWEGAYGYTF; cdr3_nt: TGTGCCAGCAGCCAAGATTGGGAGGGGGCCTATGGCTACACCTTC